This T cell receptor beta chain stems from a study of cytomegalovirus exposure and HLA in healthy donors. Study as a whole: Early released data had about 85 million unique TCRs, all coming from HLA-typed donors. Study-level results: The classifier reportedly diagnosed cytomegalovirus status with high sensitivity and specificity. HLA alleles showed associations with 16,951 TCR beta sequences in a later analysis, at a 0.05 false discovery rate. In vitro data verified three CMV-associated chains as specific for CMV antigens.

About this clone: Its cognate antigen is unknown.

In the PCR, 60 Vbeta and 13 Jbeta primers were used. Using immunoSEQ multiplex PCR, the repertoire was profiled, and TCRdb retains in-frame clones only, with some absent. The sample yields fewer than 100,000 clones, roughly 73% seen once. The ends lost 5 bases at V and 5 bases at J; junction bases unmatched: 8. The CDR3 extends over 16 amino acids. Germline CDR1 is SGHVS and CDR2 is FQNEAQ. This sequence joins TRBV7-8 and TRBJ2-3; 12 bases match TRBD2. The sequenced sample consisted of PBMCs. The sequence was collected from a male donor in good health and CMV-seropositive. The CDR3 DNA is TGTGCCAGCAGCCCCACTAGCGGGAGGATTGAAGATACGCAGTATTTT. Translated: CASSPTSGRIEDTQYF. Filled out from reference TRBV7-8 and TRBJ2-3, the complete variable domain reads GAGVSQSPRYKVAKRGQDVALRCDPISGHVSLFWYQQALGQGPEFLTYFQNEAQLDKSGLPSDRFFAERPEGSVSTLKIQRTQQEDSAVYLCASSPTSGRIEDTQYFGPGTRLTVL.